Listed here are 20 T cell receptor beta chains from one sample, sequenced in a study of blood T cell repertoires in COVID-19. Some clones are missing from TCRdb's copy, which holds only in-frame ones; the method was immunoSEQ multiplex PCR. The data contain about 280,000 clones, around 86% of them singletons. The source material was peripheral blood. The source is a woman between 40 and 50 years old who had recovered from COVID-19.

CDR3 amino acids: CASSSGALVDEQYF. The CDR3 region has the DNA TGTGCCAGCAGCTCAGGGGCTCTTGTCGACGAGCAGTACTTC. The chain has TRBV5-8 and TRBJ2-7; D possibly corresponds to TRBD1 (6 bases). In germline, CDR1 is SGHTS, CDR2 YDEGEE. The CDR3 is 14 amino acids. Trimming removed 3 bases from V and 5 bases from J, with 15 bases in between.

This chain uses TRBV3-1 (or the pseudogene TRBV3-2) with TRBJ2-5; a possible D gene is TRBD2 (5 bases). This CDR3 has 14 amino acids. V was cut by 5 bases and J by 7 bases, with 17 bases left in between. Germline V CDR1 and CDR2: LGHDT, YNNKEL (reference sequence). The CDR3 region has the DNA TGTGCCAGCAGCTTTGAGGGCTACTATGCGACCCAGTACTTC. This codes for CASSFEGYYATQYF.

J is TRBJ1-5 and V is TRBV3-1 (or the pseudogene TRBV3-2); 7 bases line up with TRBD1. The ends lost 8 bases at V and 0 bases at J; junction bases unmatched: 4. CDR1 and CDR2 (germline): LGHDT, YNNKEL (reference sequence). The CDR3 loop spans 14 amino acids. The CDR3 protein is CASRDSYSNQPQHF. The CDR3, as DNA: TGTGCCAGCCGGGACAGTTATAGCAATCAGCCCCAGCATTTT.

This chain joins TRBV19 and TRBJ1-5; weak D call: TRBD1 (6 bases). Trimming left V 7 bases short and J 6 bases short, with 19 bases between. Germline-derived CDR1 and CDR2 are LNHDA and SQIVND (reference sequence). The CDR3 loop spans 15 amino acids. Here the CDR3 DNA reads TGTGCCAGTACCCCACGGGTACAGGGAAGTCAGCCCCAGCATTTT. Amino acid sequence: CASTPRVQGSQPQHF.

V gene TRBV6-5 combines with J gene TRBJ2-2, with TRBD1 identical over 7 bases. From germline, CDR1 is MNHEY and CDR2 SVGAGI. Trimming cost V 2 bases and J 2 bases; bases outside gene matches: 5. The CDR3 loop spans 16 amino acids. CDR3 in amino acids: CASSYRGTVNTGELFF. Here the CDR3 DNA reads TGTGCCAGCAGTTACAGAGGGACAGTTAACACCGGGGAGCTGTTTTTT.

This rearrangement joins TRBV30 to TRBJ1-5; 8 bases map to TRBD1. CDR1 and CDR2 (germline): GTSNPN, SVGIG (reference sequence). CDR3 length: 18 amino acids. Germline trimming cut 4 bases from V and 0 bases from J; bases unmatched to any gene: 14. CDR3 coding DNA: TGTGCCTGGACCCAGGGGGCGAATCCAATTCATAGCAATCAGCCCCAGCATTTT. As protein: CAWTQGANPIHSNQPQHF.

The chain recombines TRBV5-1 with TRBJ1-5; the D gene is possibly TRBD1 (6 bases). Germline assignment: CDR1 SGHRS and CDR2 YFSETQ. There are 14 residues in the CDR3. V dropped 4 bases and J dropped 5 bases, with 13 bases sitting between them. CDR3: CASSDGQKDQPQHF. The CDR3 DNA sequence: TGCGCCAGCAGCGATGGACAGAAGGATCAGCCCCAGCATTTT.

This clone was seen only a few times. The V call is TRBV3-1 (or the pseudogene TRBV3-2), the J call TRBJ2-5; a possible D gene is TRBD2 (6 bases). The CDR3 totals 14 residues. V was pared by 1 base and J by 9 bases, with 15 bases between. Germline loops: CDR1 LGHDT, CDR2 YNNKEL (reference sequence). The CDR3 protein is CASSQGPAGPPQYF. For the CDR3, the DNA is TGTGCCAGCAGCCAAGGGCCAGCGGGCCCTCCCCAGTACTTC.

This clone was picked up one time. V gene TRBV10-3 combines with J gene TRBJ2-4; 9 bases fit TRBD1. Looked up from germline, CDR1 is ENHRY and CDR2 is SYGVKD. V was clipped by 4 bases and J by 2 bases; unmatched bases: 3. This CDR3 has 15 residues. DNA for the CDR3: TGTGCCATCAGTGGGACAGGGGACTCCAAAAACATTCAGTACTTC. It encodes CAISGTGDSKNIQYF.

This clone appeared a single time. V usage is TRBV21-1 and J usage is TRBJ2-7; the D call in the table, TRBD2, was not verified against the DNA. TRBV21-1 is a pseudogene locus. This CDR3 comprises 17 residues. CDR3 DNA sequence: TGTGCCAGCAGCATTCCAAAAGGGACTAGCATTCCCTACGAGCAGTACTTC. It is translated as CASSIPKGTSIPYEQYF.

This chain joins TRBV4-1 and TRBJ2-5; 9 bases fit TRBD1. The germline gives CDR1 MGHRA, CDR2 YSYEKL. V was clipped by 4 bases and J by 2 bases; unmatched bases: 8. CDR3 length: 16 residues. As DNA, the CDR3 is TGCGCCAGCAGCCCAGAACCGGGACAGGGTCAAGAGACCCAGTACTTC. Translated, it gives CASSPEPGQGQETQYF.

CDR3 residues: CASSPMSSGIGTQYF. CDR3 bases: TGTGCCAGCAGCCCGATGAGTAGCGGGATCGGGACCCAGTACTTC. The V call is TRBV7-3, the J call TRBJ2-5, with 8 bases lining up with TRBD2. V gave up 5 bases and J gave up 7 bases; unmatched junction bases: 12. Germline values: CDR1 SGHTA, CDR2 FQGTGA. The CDR3 is 15 amino acids.

The J gene is TRBJ2-2, the V gene TRBV5-1; 7 nucleotides line up with TRBD1. The CDR3 consists of 16 residues. Germline V gene data show CDR1 as SGHRS and CDR2 as YFSETQ. V trimming: 0 bases; J trimming: 6 bases; junction bases outside the gene matches: 8. CDR3: CASSLGPDRAAGELFF. CDR3 nucleotides: TGCGCCAGCAGCTTGGGGCCAGACAGGGCCGCCGGGGAGCTGTTTTTT.

V and J are TRBV27 and TRBJ2-7; 14 bases map to TRBD2. Trimming at V came to 5 bases and at J to 2 bases, leaving 14 bases not matched to a gene. CDR3 size: 19 residues. The germline CDR1 and CDR2 sequences are MNHEY and SMNVEV (reference sequence). The CDR3 DNA reads TGTGCCAGCAGTGCGTCCGGGACTAGCGGGAGAAAATTCCCCTACGAGCAGTACTTC. Translated: CASSASGTSGRKFPYEQYF.

V and J are TRBV6-5 and TRBJ2-7; TRBD2 agrees at 10 bases. From germline, CDR1 is MNHEY and CDR2 SVGAGI. This CDR3 contains 16 residues. Unmatched junction bases numbered 9, after V lost 0 bases and J lost 7 bases. CDR3 residues: CASSYSTGLAMGEQYF. The CDR3 DNA is TGTGCCAGCAGTTACTCAACGGGACTAGCGATGGGGGAGCAGTACTTC.

The rearrangement uses TRBV28 and TRBJ2-1, with D maybe TRBD2 (6 bases). CDR3 size: 15 residues. Germline V CDR1 and CDR2: MDHEN, SYDVKM. Trimming stripped 6 bases from V and 0 bases from J, with 12 bases between. CDR3 region: CASRVGGSSYNEQFF. As DNA, the CDR3 is TGTGCCAGCAGGGTCGGGGGTAGCTCCTACAATGAGCAGTTCTTC. Combining the CDR3 with reference TRBV28 and TRBJ2-1 gives the whole variable domain DVKVTQSSRYLVKRTGEKVFLECVQDMDHENMFWYRQDPGLGLRLIYFSYDVKMKEKGDIPEGYSVSREKKERFSLILESASTNQTSMYLCASRVGGSSYNEQFFGPGTRLTVL.

The chain has TRBV2 and TRBJ2-1; 7 bases match TRBD2. CDR1 is SNHLY, CDR2 FYNNEI, per germline. This CDR3 region has 17 residues. Germline trimming cut 0 bases from V and 6 bases from J; bases unmatched to any gene: 11. The CDR3 region is CASSEAYRVAGVNEQFF. The DNA of the CDR3 is TGTGCCAGCAGTGAAGCTTATCGGGTAGCGGGCGTCAATGAGCAGTTCTTC. Looking up the rest from reference TRBV2 and TRBJ2-1 gives the full variable domain: EPEVTQTPSHQVTQMGQEVILRCVPISNHLYFYWYRQILGQKVEFLVSFYNNEISEKSEIFDDQFSVERPDGSNFTLKIRSTKLEDSAMYFCASSEAYRVAGVNEQFFGPGTRLTVL.

The chain uses TRBV7-3 and TRBJ2-3; 8 bases are a match to TRBD2. The CDR3 runs to 15 residues. Germline CDR1 and CDR2: SGHTA and FQGTGA. With V trimmed by 5 bases and J by 3 bases, 7 bases remained unmatched. The CDR3: CASSPSGSGTDTQYF. CDR3 nucleotide sequence: TGTGCCAGCAGCCCCAGCGGGAGCGGGACAGATACGCAGTATTTT.

The chain is built from TRBV30 and TRBJ2-7; TRBD2 agrees at 10 bases. The V and J ends lost 0 bases and 3 bases, in that order; junction bases with no gene match: 8. CDR1 is GTSNPN, CDR2 SVGIG, per germline (reference sequence). This CDR3 is built from 16 residues. DNA for the CDR3: TGTGCCTGGAGTGTTGGCTTGGCTAGCGGGAGCTACGAGCAGTACTTC. Translated: CAWSVGLASGSYEQYF. Drawing the rest from reference TRBV30 and TRBJ2-7, the complete variable domain is SQTIHQWPATLVQPVGSPLSLECTVEGTSNPNLYWYRQAAGRGLQLLFYSVGIGQISSEVPQNLSASRPQDRQFILSSKKLLLSDSGFYLCAWSVGLASGSYEQYFGPGTRLTVT.

The rearrangement uses TRBV6-5 and TRBJ1-3; D possibly corresponds to TRBD1 (5 bases). Germline V gene sequence: CDR1 MNHEY, CDR2 SVGAGI. The V end lost 6 bases, the J end lost 8 bases, and 17 bases lay between the germline ends. There are 14 residues in the CDR3. CDR3 DNA: TGTGCCAGCAGCCTCATTCAGGGCCGAGACACCATATATTTT. Encoded protein: CASSLIQGRDTIYF.